Below, 28 T cell receptor beta chains from the same sample are listed, as sequenced in a study of OX40 agonist ivuxolimab in advanced cancers. Measured with immunoSEQ multiplex PCR; TCRdb has only the in-frame clones, and not every one. In the table there are about 77,000 clones, 86% of which are singletons. Sequenced material: CD4+ or CD8+ T cells sorted from blood, taken in a trial of the OX40 agonist ivuxolimab. The source of these receptors is an adult with an advanced solid tumor such as melanoma, head and neck, liver or kidney cancer.

The genes are TRBV19 and TRBJ1-1, with D possibly being TRBD1 (6 bases). Looked up from germline, CDR1 is LNHDA and CDR2 is SQIVND (reference sequence). V dropped 5 bases and J dropped 0 bases, with 10 bases sitting between them. CDR3 length: 14 amino acids. CDR3 coding DNA: TGTGCCAGTAGTGCCGACAGGATGAACACTGAAGCTTTCTTT. It is translated as CASSADRMNTEAFF.

This chain connects TRBV28 to TRBJ1-5, with D maybe TRBD1 (6 bases). The length of the CDR3 is 15 residues. Germline CDR1 and CDR2: MDHEN and SYDVKM. Trimming took off 5 bases at V and 4 bases at J, with 15 bases between the two ends. This chain's CDR3 is CASSPRQAWNQPQHF. The CDR3 DNA follows: TGTGCCAGCAGTCCCCGACAGGCATGGAATCAGCCCCAGCATTTT.

The CDR3 region has the DNA TGCGCCAGCAGCTTGGAGGGGAGCTCCTACAATGAGCAGTTCTTC. Encoded protein: CASSLEGSSYNEQFF. The chain combines TRBV5-1 with TRBJ2-1, with D perhaps given as TRBD1 or TRBD2 (5 bases each). Trimming left V 0 bases short and J 0 bases short, with 7 bases between. Germline V CDR1 and CDR2: SGHRS, YFSETQ. The CDR3 loop spans 15 amino acids.

The CDR3 DNA reads TGTGCCAGCAGCCCGGAGATCGGCAAAAACATTCAGTACTTC. It is translated as CASSPEIGKNIQYF. This chain connects TRBV5-4 to TRBJ2-4, with D hard to call. The CDR3 contains 14 residues. The V gene lost 4 bases and the J gene lost 3 bases, with 11 bases spanning the gap. Germline lookup yields CDR1 SGHNT and CDR2 YYREEE (reference sequence).

The chain has TRBV5-4 and TRBJ2-5; the match to TRBD1 covers 9 bases. The DNA matches TRBJ2-7 better at its end, which makes the J call doubtful. The CDR3 runs 16 residues. Germline V lookup: CDR1 SGHNT, CDR2 YYREEE (reference sequence). The CDR3 coding sequence is TGTGCCAGCACCCTTGGGGGGGGACAGGGTGTAGGCGAGCAGTACTTC. The encoded protein is CASTLGGGQGVGEQYF.

V is TRBV11-2 and J is TRBJ1-5; no firm D call. Germline-derived CDR1 and CDR2 are SGHAT and FQNNGV. V lost 4 bases to trimming and J lost 5 bases, with 12 bases between them. The CDR3 is made up of 14 amino acids. CDR3 sequence reads: CASSSTNGDQPQHF. The DNA for the CDR3 is TGTGCCAGCAGCTCCACTAACGGAGATCAGCCCCAGCATTTT.

The chain links TRBV7-2 to TRBJ1-1, with D possibly being TRBD1 (6 bases). Germline loops: CDR1 SGHTA, CDR2 FQGNSA. The CDR3 has 13 amino acids. Trimming left V 5 bases short and J 7 bases short, with 14 bases between. DNA for the CDR3: TGTGCCAGCAGCAATACAGGGTTTAATGAAGCTTTCTTT. This translates into CASSNTGFNEAFF.

The chain recombines TRBV15 with TRBJ2-7; D is undetermined. Germline CDR1 reads LNHNV; CDR2 reads YYDKDF (reference sequence). The CDR3 covers 15 residues. Trimming removed 0 bases at V and 2 bases at J, with 11 bases between. DNA of the CDR3: TGTGCCACCAGCAGAGATAAAAGGGATACCTACGAGCAGTACTTC. Its translation: CATSRDKRDTYEQYF.

CDR3 residues: CASSEGLAGGQAFF. For the CDR3, the DNA is TGTGCCAGCAGTGAAGGGCTAGCGGGAGGGCAGGCGTTCTTC. The chain combines TRBV25-1 with TRBJ2-1, with TRBD2 matching 12 bases. The length of the CDR3 is 14 residues. V trimming: 2 bases; J trimming: 15 bases; junction bases outside the gene matches: 8. Germline V gives CDR1 MGHDK, CDR2 SYGVNS.

The rearrangement uses TRBV2 and TRBJ1-2; maybe TRBD1 (5 bases). Deletions cut 3 bases from V and 4 bases from J, with 12 bases between. The CDR3 covers 14 residues. Germline CDR1 SNHLY, CDR2 FYNNEI. The CDR3 sequence: CASSEDTNPYGYTF. CDR3 nucleotide sequence: TGTGCCAGCAGTGAGGACACGAACCCCTATGGCTACACCTTC.

The rearrangement uses TRBV6-5 and TRBJ1-5; D is unclear. CDR1 MNHEY and CDR2 SVGAGI come from the germline V gene. The CDR3 totals 16 residues. V gave up 0 bases and J gave up 1 base, with 10 bases separating them. In nucleotides, the CDR3 is TGTGCCAGCAGTTACTCCCCCCCCGGCAGCAATCAGCCCCAGCATTTT. It is translated as CASSYSPPGSNQPQHF.

This chain links TRBV27 with TRBJ1-2, with D unclear. Per the germline V gene, CDR1 is MNHEY and CDR2 is SMNVEV (reference sequence). The CDR3 contains 14 residues. V lost 6 bases to trimming and J lost 4 bases, with 15 bases between them. Here the CDR3 DNA reads TGTGCCAGCAGGTCCGGGTTAGACGGCTATGGCTACACCTTC. It codes for CASRSGLDGYGYTF.

This clone was seen only a few times. This sequence joins TRBV29-1 and TRBJ1-2; the match to TRBD1 covers 8 bases. The V and J ends lost 4 bases and 4 bases, in that order; junction bases with no gene match: 2. The CDR3 sequence is 12 residues long. CDR1 SQVTM and CDR2 ANQGSEA come from the germline V gene. The CDR3 region is CSVGTGSYGYTF. The CDR3 DNA follows: TGCAGCGTTGGGACAGGGAGCTATGGCTACACCTTC. The full variable domain, with the rest looked up from reference TRBV29-1 and TRBJ1-2, is SAVISQKPSRDICQRGTSLTIQCQVDSQVTMMFWYRQQPGQSLTLIATANQGSEATYESGFVIDKFPISRPNLTFSTLTVSNMSPEDSSIYLCSVGTGSYGYTFGSGTRLTVV.

This clone was seen only once. V is TRBV4-1 and J is TRBJ1-2; 9 bases are shared with TRBD1. From germline, CDR1 is MGHRA and CDR2 YSYEKL. V lost 4 bases to trimming and J lost 7 bases; unmatched junction nucleotides: 7. The CDR3 is made up of 14 amino acids. CDR3 protein: CASSREGTGLGYTF. The DNA of the CDR3 is TGCGCCAGCAGCCGAGAAGGGACAGGGCTTGGCTACACCTTC.

The chain couples TRBV2 to TRBJ1-1, with 8 bases identical to TRBD1. CDR3 size: 13 residues. The junction had 6 bases not matched to a gene; V was cut back by 8 bases and J by 4 bases. Germline CDR1 and CDR2: SNHLY and FYNNEI. CDR3 loop: CASEKTGGTEAFF. CDR3 DNA: TGTGCCAGCGAGAAAACAGGGGGCACTGAAGCTTTCTTT. Based on the CDR3 plus reference TRBV2 and TRBJ1-1, the full variable domain is EPEVTQTPSHQVTQMGQEVILRCVPISNHLYFYWYRQILGQKVEFLVSFYNNEISEKSEIFDDQFSVERPDGSNFTLKIRSTKLEDSAMYFCASEKTGGTEAFFGQGTRLTVV.

This sequence joins TRBV18 and TRBJ2-1, with D unresolved. Trimming cost V 3 bases and J 8 bases, with 11 bases left between them. The CDR3 contains 13 residues. CDR1 and CDR2 from the germline V gene are KGHSH and LQKENI. The CDR3 sequence: CASSPGYRDEQFF. The DNA of the CDR3 is TGTGCCAGCTCACCGGGCTACCGGGATGAGCAGTTCTTC.

The chain carries TRBV19 and TRBJ2-5; D is perhaps TRBD2 (5 bases). Germline CDR1 is LNHDA and CDR2 is SQIVND (reference sequence). This CDR3 comprises 12 residues. The ends were cut back, 8 bases at V and 4 bases at J, with 11 bases in the middle. CDR3 protein: CASGREGETQYF. Here the CDR3 DNA reads TGTGCCAGTGGACGGGAAGGAGAGACCCAGTACTTC.

The CDR3 region has the DNA TGTGCCAGCAGGGCTCCCGGAAACTCTGGGGCCAACGTCCTGACTTTC. Protein product: CASRAPGNSGANVLTF. This chain uses TRBV7-9 with TRBJ2-6; D remains unclear. CDR1 is SEHNR, CDR2 FQNEAQ, per germline (reference sequence). This CDR3 contains 16 residues. V gave up 6 bases and J gave up 0 bases, with 12 bases separating them.

This rearrangement joins TRBV5-1 to TRBJ1-4; D perhaps matches TRBD1 (5 bases). The CDR3 runs 14 residues. Germline V gene data show CDR1 as SGHRS and CDR2 as YFSETQ. Trimming pared 1 base from V and 5 bases from J, leaving 9 bases between. Here the CDR3 reads CASSLNTGNEKLFF. The CDR3 DNA follows: TGCGCCAGCAGCTTGAATACAGGAAATGAAAAACTGTTTTTT.

The chain joins TRBV9 to TRBJ2-5; D ambiguous. Looked up from germline, CDR1 is SGDLS and CDR2 is YYNGEE. V was cut by 0 bases and J by 3 bases, with 6 bases left in between. The CDR3 totals 13 residues. The CDR3, as DNA: TGTGCCAGCAGCGTAGGAAGCAAAGAGACCCAGTACTTC. Translating it yields CASSVGSKETQYF. Full variable domain (outside the CDR3, taken from reference TRBV9 and TRBJ2-5): DSGVTQTPKHLITATGQRVTLRCSPRSGDLSVYWYQQSLDQGLQFLIQYYNGEERAKGNILERFSAQQFPDLHSELNLSSLELGDSALYFCASSVGSKETQYFGPGTRLLVL.

This clone is a singleton in its sample. The chain is built from TRBV6-4 and TRBJ2-3; D is uncertain. This CDR3 is 16 amino acids long. Germline V gives CDR1 MRHNA, CDR2 SNTAGT. Deletions cut 0 bases from V and 0 bases from J, with 10 bases between. The CDR3 bases are TGTGCCAGCAGTGACTCAGCAGGAACCAGCACAGATACGCAGTATTTT. Protein: CASSDSAGTSTDTQYF.

This clone was seen only a few times. The rearrangement uses TRBV7-2 and TRBJ2-2; 7 positions agree with TRBD2. The germline V gene encodes CDR1 SGHTA and CDR2 FQGNSA. V was clipped by 1 base and J by 8 bases; unmatched bases: 4. This CDR3 spans 14 amino acids. In nucleotides, the CDR3 is TGTGCCAGCAGCTTAGGGACTAGTACGGGGGAGCTGTTTTTT. It yields the protein CASSLGTSTGELFF.

The CDR3 region has the DNA TGTGCCAGCAGCCGAAGCGGGAGCCCCCAGAATGAGTACTTC. This gives the protein CASSRSGSPQNEYF. The gene calls are TRBV27 and TRBJ2-7, with 8 bases matching TRBD2. CDR3 size: 14 residues. CDR1 and CDR2 from the germline V gene are MNHEY and SMNVEV (reference sequence). Trimming removed 6 bases from V and 11 bases from J; junction bases left unmatched: 15.

This rearrangement joins TRBV11-2 to TRBJ2-7, with D hard to call. The CDR3 runs 14 residues. The V end lost 5 bases, the J end lost 0 bases, and 11 bases lay between the germline ends. Germline assignment: CDR1 SGHAT and CDR2 FQNNGV. This CDR3 reads CASSTTTGSYEQYF. For the CDR3, the DNA is TGTGCCAGCAGCACTACGACGGGCTCCTACGAGCAGTACTTC. Looking up the rest from reference TRBV11-2 and TRBJ2-7 gives the full variable domain: EAGVAQSPRYKIIEKRQSVAFWCNPISGHATLYWYQQILGQGPKLLIQFQNNGVVDDSQLPKDRFSAERLKGVDSTLKIQPAKLEDSAVYLCASSTTTGSYEQYFGPGTRLTVT.

V is TRBV28 and J is TRBJ2-2, with D hard to call. V gave up 10 bases and J gave up 0 bases, with 18 bases separating them. Germline CDR1 and CDR2: MDHEN and SYDVKM. CDR3 size: 16 residues. This CDR3 reads CATIPFGRSNTGELFF. The CDR3 nucleotides are TGTGCCACCATACCCTTTGGGCGTTCGAACACCGGGGAGCTGTTTTTT.

This sequence joins TRBV28 and TRBJ2-3, with 7 positions matching TRBD2. There are 17 residues in the CDR3. Germline lookup yields CDR1 MDHEN and CDR2 SYDVKM. J gave up 0 bases and V 5 bases, and 11 bases lay outside the gene matches. The CDR3 loop reads CASSPPMGSGSTDTQYF. CDR3 bases: TGTGCCAGCAGTCCCCCAATGGGTAGCGGGAGCACAGATACGCAGTATTTT.

The rearrangement joins TRBV10-3 to TRBJ1-1, with 7 bases that match TRBD1. V was clipped by 10 bases and J by 5 bases; unmatched bases: 13. This CDR3 has 14 amino acids. CDR1 is ENHRY, CDR2 SYGVKD, per germline. CDR3 sequence reads: CATDATGRSTEAFF. CDR3 coding DNA: TGTGCCACCGACGCGACAGGGAGAAGTACTGAAGCTTTCTTT.

This chain joins TRBV6-1 and TRBJ1-4; D is undetermined. Between the trimmed V and J ends, which lost 7 bases and 1 base, there was a span of 10 bases. Per germline, CDR1 MNHNS and CDR2 SASEGT. This CDR3 is 14 amino acids long. Written as DNA, the CDR3 is TGTGCCAGCACAAGGGAAAGAACTAATGAAAAACTGTTTTTT. Its translation: CASTRERTNEKLFF.